This T cell receptor (beta chain) comes out of a study of blood T cells in healthy people across ages. The study, taken as a whole, reports: Using unsorted PBMCs precluded a conclusive naive versus antigen-experienced comparison. There were more naive CD4+ cells and higher diversity in long-lived donors than in aged donors. Higher naive T cell percentage went strongly together with higher TCR beta diversity.

Combining a sample-barcoded 5' primer with a J-beta primer mix, a second PCR ran for roughly 7 to 12 cycles. TCRdb re-called the 5' RACE reads with MiXCR, one entry per CDR3 protein. The table lists some 860,000 distinct CDR3 sequences, approximately 53% of them singletons, with around a quarter in the top ten. CDR1 and CDR2 from the germline V gene are SGHTA and FQGNSA. This CDR3 is 15 amino acids long. With V trimmed by 4 bases and J by 2 bases, 6 bases remained unmatched. To note about this clonotype: Its antigen remains unidentified.

No fewer than 6.5 million PBMCs went into each sample. This receptor was identified in a man aged 35 to 55 in good health. The chain joins TRBV7-2 to TRBJ2-5, with 8 nucleotides matching TRBD2. The sample consisted of blood. The chain's CDR3 is CASSSTSGAQETQYF. As DNA, the CDR3 is TGTGCCAGCAGCTCCACTAGCGGAGCTCAAGAGACCCAGTACTTC.